This is a list of T cell receptor beta chains from one sample in a study of T cells in localized non-small cell lung cancer. Clones were read by immunoSEQ multiplex PCR, and TCRdb kept only the in-frame ones, dropping some. The sample yields roughly 2,500 clones, 25% to 30% seen once. The sample consisted of normal lung tissue next to the tumor, taken before any cancer treatment. The receptor source for this set is a woman between 35 and 70 years old with stage II squamous cell lung carcinoma. Each CDR3 is given with its conserved first and last residue. Fields, in order: clone size, J gene, V gene, D gene, CDR3 DNA, CDR3 protein. The D gene is left open where the match is weak. Expanded clones are given a class, and other clones once, few, many or no size at all.

abundance: -
j_gene: TRBJ1-5
v_gene: TRBV9
d_gene: -
CDR3nt: TGTGCCAGCAGCGTAGGGGGATATAGCAATCAGCCCCAGCATTTT
CDR3aa: CASSVGGYSNQPQHF

abundance: -
j_gene: TRBJ2-1
v_gene: TRBV6-8
d_gene: TRBD2
CDR3nt: TGTGCCATCAGTGGGTTAGGCGGGAGGGAGGTGAGTTCCTACAATGAGCAGTTCTTC
CDR3aa: CAISGLGGREVSSYNEQFF

abundance: medium-sized
j_gene: TRBJ1-5
v_gene: TRBV6-8
d_gene: -
CDR3nt: TGTGCCAGCAACGAGGAAGTGAGGCAGCCCCAGCATTTT
CDR3aa: CASNEEVRQPQHF

abundance: -
j_gene: TRBJ2-2
v_gene: TRBV14
d_gene: -
CDR3nt: TGTGCCAGCAGCCAAGTCCTACCACAGCGTAACGGGGAGCTGTTTTTT
CDR3aa: CASSQVLPQRNGELFF

abundance: -
j_gene: TRBJ2-6
v_gene: TRBV7-6
d_gene: -
CDR3nt: TGTGCCAGCAGCTTAAGTGTCTCTGGGGCCAACGTCCTGACTTTC
CDR3aa: CASSLSVSGANVLTF

abundance: -
j_gene: TRBJ1-5
v_gene: TRBV28
d_gene: TRBD1
CDR3nt: TGTGCCAGCAGTGGAGGGGGCGTGCAGCCCCAGCATTTT
CDR3aa: CASSGGGVQPQHF

abundance: -
j_gene: TRBJ2-7
v_gene: TRBV11-3
d_gene: -
CDR3nt: TGTGCCAGCAGCCCCCAGGGGAGCGGGATCCTCTACGAGCAGTACTTC
CDR3aa: CASSPQGSGILYEQYF

abundance: medium-sized
j_gene: TRBJ1-2
v_gene: TRBV6-8
d_gene: -
CDR3nt: TGTGCCAGCATGGTAGGAGGGTTGTATGGCTACACCTTC
CDR3aa: CASMVGGLYGYTF

abundance: few
j_gene: TRBJ1-3
v_gene: TRBV9
d_gene: -
CDR3nt: TGTGCCAGCAGCCCCCAGGTGGGGGCTGGAAACACCATATATTTT
CDR3aa: CASSPQVGAGNTIYF

abundance: -
j_gene: TRBJ1-5
v_gene: TRBV6-8
d_gene: -
CDR3nt: TGTGCCAGCAGTTCAGCGGTTAGCAATCAGCCCCAGCATTTT
CDR3aa: CASSSAVSNQPQHF

abundance: few
j_gene: TRBJ2-3
v_gene: TRBV28
d_gene: TRBD2
CDR3nt: TGTGCCAGCAGTTCGGTGGTAGCGGGAGAGGGACCGAGAGATACGCAGTATTTT
CDR3aa: CASSSVVAGEGPRDTQYF

abundance: large
j_gene: TRBJ2-1
v_gene: TRBV6-8
d_gene: TRBD2
CDR3nt: TGTGCCAGCAGTGAGAGGACTAGCGGGATCAATGAGCAGTTCTTC
CDR3aa: CASSERTSGINEQFF

abundance: few
j_gene: TRBJ1-2
v_gene: TRBV11-3
d_gene: -
CDR3nt: TGTGCCAGCAGCCCTAACCAGGGAAAGAATGGCTACACCTTC
CDR3aa: CASSPNQGKNGYTF

abundance: few
j_gene: TRBJ1-1
v_gene: TRBV6-8
d_gene: -
CDR3nt: TGTGCCAGCAGGGAAAGGGCGTGGACTGAAGCTTTCTTT
CDR3aa: CASRERAWTEAFF

abundance: -
j_gene: TRBJ2-5
v_gene: TRBV5-1
d_gene: -
CDR3nt: TGCGCCAGCAGCTTGGAATCTGCGCAAGAGACCCAGTACTTC
CDR3aa: CASSLESAQETQYF

abundance: -
j_gene: TRBJ2-1
v_gene: TRBV18
d_gene: TRBD2
CDR3nt: TGTGCCAGCTCCCCTCCGCTAGCGGACAATGAGCAGTTCTTC
CDR3aa: CASSPPLADNEQFF

abundance: -
j_gene: TRBJ2-1
v_gene: TRBV11-3
d_gene: TRBD2
CDR3nt: TGTGCCAGCAGCTTAGGCTCCGGGACTAGGATAGGCAATGAGCAGTTCTTC
CDR3aa: CASSLGSGTRIGNEQFF

abundance: few
j_gene: TRBJ1-5
v_gene: TRBV6-8
d_gene: -
CDR3nt: TGTGCCATCAGTGGCGATATTGGAGGCAATCAGCCCCAGCATTTT
CDR3aa: CAISGDIGGNQPQHF

abundance: -
j_gene: TRBJ2-1
v_gene: TRBV9
d_gene: -
CDR3nt: TGTGCCAGCAGCCTTGGGGCCCCGAGCTCCTACAATGAGCAGTTCTTC
CDR3aa: CASSLGAPSSYNEQFF

abundance: few
j_gene: TRBJ2-7
v_gene: TRBV9
d_gene: TRBD1
CDR3nt: TGTGCCAGCAGCGTAGAGGGACAGGGGGCCTACGAGCAGTACTTC
CDR3aa: CASSVEGQGAYEQYF

abundance: -
j_gene: TRBJ1-5
v_gene: TRBV30
d_gene: -
CDR3nt: TGTGCCTGGACCCCGAGGAGTAGCAATCAGCCCCAGCATTTT
CDR3aa: CAWTPRSSNQPQHF

abundance: -
j_gene: TRBJ2-2
v_gene: TRBV14
d_gene: -
CDR3nt: TGTGCCAGCAGCCTTAGACCCGGGGAGCTGTTTTTT
CDR3aa: CASSLRPGELFF

abundance: few
j_gene: TRBJ2-2
v_gene: TRBV9
d_gene: TRBD1
CDR3nt: TGTGCCAGCAGTGCACAGGGGGAAGACACCGGGGAGCTGTTTTTT
CDR3aa: CASSAQGEDTGELFF

abundance: -
j_gene: TRBJ2-2
v_gene: TRBV29-1
d_gene: -
CDR3nt: TGCAGCGTCCTACCGCGGGGATTCCCCACCGGGGAGCTGTTTTTT
CDR3aa: CSVLPRGFPTGELFF

abundance: -
j_gene: TRBJ2-3
v_gene: TRBV19
d_gene: -
CDR3nt: TGTGCCAGTAGTATAGCCCCAGCAGGGGAGTATACGCAGTATTTT
CDR3aa: CASSIAPAGEYTQYF

abundance: -
j_gene: TRBJ2-7
v_gene: TRBV28
d_gene: TRBD2
CDR3nt: TGTGCCAGCACTCCCTACACTAGCGGGACCTACGAGCAGTACTTC
CDR3aa: CASTPYTSGTYEQYF

abundance: -
j_gene: TRBJ1-6
v_gene: TRBV18
d_gene: TRBD1
CDR3nt: TGTGCCAGCTCACGGGACAGGGCCAATTCACCCCTCCACTTT
CDR3aa: CASSRDRANSPLHF

abundance: -
j_gene: TRBJ2-7
v_gene: TRBV5-1
d_gene: -
CDR3nt: TGCGCCAGCAGCTTGCTTAGTGGGGGGATGGAGCAGTACTTC
CDR3aa: CASSLLSGGMEQYF

abundance: few
j_gene: TRBJ1-1
v_gene: TRBV19
d_gene: -
CDR3nt: TGTGCCAGTAGTATAGGGGGAACGAACACTGAAGCTTTCTTT
CDR3aa: CASSIGGTNTEAFF

abundance: -
j_gene: TRBJ2-3
v_gene: TRBV25-1
d_gene: TRBD2
CDR3nt: TGTGCCAGCAGTGAAAGCCGGACTAGCGGAAGCACAGATACGCAGTATTTT
CDR3aa: CASSESRTSGSTDTQYF

abundance: -
j_gene: TRBJ1-6
v_gene: TRBV5-1
d_gene: TRBD1
CDR3nt: TGCGCCAGCCGGGGACAGCCAGAGAATTCACCCCTCCACTTT
CDR3aa: CASRGQPENSPLHF

abundance: few
j_gene: TRBJ2-6
v_gene: TRBV28
d_gene: -
CDR3nt: TGTGCCAGCAGGGGGACCGACGGCTCTGGGGCCAACGTCCTGACTTTC
CDR3aa: CASRGTDGSGANVLTF

abundance: -
j_gene: TRBJ1-1
v_gene: TRBV19
d_gene: -
CDR3nt: TGTGCCAGTAGTATCCAGCAGGGGCGCAGGGGCAACACTGAAGCTTTCTTT
CDR3aa: CASSIQQGRRGNTEAFF

abundance: large
j_gene: TRBJ1-5
v_gene: TRBV28
d_gene: -
CDR3nt: TGTGCCGGTGATAACGGACAGAAAAATCAGCCCCAGCATTTT
CDR3aa: CAGDNGQKNQPQHF

abundance: medium-sized
j_gene: TRBJ2-3
v_gene: TRBV11-3
d_gene: -
CDR3nt: TGTGCCAGCAGCTCCGGGACTTCCACAGATACGCAGTATTTT
CDR3aa: CASSSGTSTDTQYF

abundance: once
j_gene: TRBJ1-5
v_gene: TRBV18
d_gene: -
CDR3nt: TGTGCCAGCTCACCAGTCAGGGGTTTAAATCAGCCCCAGCATTTT
CDR3aa: CASSPVRGLNQPQHF

abundance: few
j_gene: TRBJ1-1
v_gene: TRBV28
d_gene: -
CDR3nt: TGTGCCAGCAGCCCGAGGACAGCGAACACTGAAGCTTTCTTT
CDR3aa: CASSPRTANTEAFF

abundance: -
j_gene: TRBJ2-7
v_gene: TRBV30
d_gene: -
CDR3nt: TGTGCCTGGAGTGTATCCAGTTTCAACGAGCAGTACTTC
CDR3aa: CAWSVSSFNEQYF

abundance: -
j_gene: TRBJ1-5
v_gene: TRBV29-1
d_gene: -
CDR3nt: TGCAGCGTTGGGGGGGGAGATCAGCCCCAGCATTTT
CDR3aa: CSVGGGDQPQHF

abundance: -
j_gene: TRBJ1-2
v_gene: TRBV6-7
d_gene: -
CDR3nt: TGTGCCAGCAGTTACGGGGGTTTTGATGGCTACACCTTC
CDR3aa: CASSYGGFDGYTF

abundance: few
j_gene: TRBJ1-4
v_gene: TRBV28
d_gene: -
CDR3nt: TGTGCCAGCAGTTTAGTGGAAGGAAAACTGTTTTTT
CDR3aa: CASSLVEGKLFF

abundance: -
j_gene: TRBJ2-7
v_gene: TRBV6-8
d_gene: TRBD2
CDR3nt: TGTGCCGCCGCCGAGACTAGCGCCATGGGGGAGCAGTACTTC
CDR3aa: CAAAETSAMGEQYF

abundance: few
j_gene: TRBJ1-5
v_gene: TRBV6-8
d_gene: -
CDR3nt: TGTGCCAGCAGTGAGTTGCAGGGCAATCAGCCCCAGCATTTT
CDR3aa: CASSELQGNQPQHF

abundance: few
j_gene: TRBJ2-7
v_gene: TRBV28
d_gene: -
CDR3nt: TGTGCCAGCAGTTTACCTTCGGATCCAGGGCGGTCCGAGCAGTACTTC
CDR3aa: CASSLPSDPGRSEQYF